This T cell receptor (beta chain) comes out of a study of T-cell memory formation after mild COVID-19. Each CDR3 protein is one row after TCRdb ran MiXCR on the 5' RACE reads. The data show fewer than 550,000 distinct CDR3 sequences, roughly 20% seen once. This clonotype was counted a few times. The clonotype comes from an adult woman who had mild COVID-19 (a few samples of this study predate the infection). Cell type and time point are not known. The specimen sequenced was PBMCs or a T cell subset sorted from them (not recorded which).

The CDR3 spells CASSSSRGLTNEKLFF. The CDR3 nucleotides are TGTGCCAGCAGCTCTTCCAGGGGTTTGACTAATGAAAAACTGTTTTTT. The chain is built from TRBV5-6 and TRBJ1-4; tentatively, D is TRBD1 (6 bases). Trimming took 3 bases from V and 2 from J, leaving 14 bases between them. The CDR3 is made up of 16 amino acids. CDR1 is SGHDT and CDR2 is YYEEEE in the germline V gene. Supplemented by reference TRBV5-6 and TRBJ1-4, the full variable domain reads DAGVTQSPTHLIKTRGQQVTLRCSPKSGHDTVSWYQQALGQGPQFIFQYYEEEERQRGNFPDRFSGHQFPNYSSELNVNALLLGDSALYLCASSSSRGLTNEKLFFGSGTQLSVL.